Below, 20 T cell receptor beta chains from the same sample are listed, as sequenced in a study of PD-1 blockade in classical Hodgkin lymphoma. Time point indicated: cycle 4 day 1 (C4D1), after less than 7 weeks of nivolumab. Following autologous stem cell transplantation, relapse occurred in every patient, and exposure to brentuximab vedotin varied. Profiling relied on immunoSEQ multiplex PCR, and the TCRdb table lists in-frame clones only, not all of them. The table has over 70,000 clones, just over 90% seen once. The source was peripheral blood mononuclear cells (PBMCs), collected before the fourth cycle of nivolumab. Receptors originate from a human donor with classical Hodgkin lymphoma.

V gene TRBV19 combines with J gene TRBJ1-1; D is possibly TRBD1 (6 bases). Germline-derived CDR1 and CDR2 are LNHDA and SQIVND (reference sequence). CDR3 size: 14 residues. V lost 5 bases, J lost 0 bases, and 10 bases lay in between. CDR3 protein: CASSHREMNTEAFF. The DNA for the CDR3 is TGTGCCAGTAGTCACAGGGAAATGAACACTGAAGCTTTCTTT.

The rearrangement links TRBV5-4 to TRBJ2-5; D is undetermined. V gave up 4 bases and J gave up 5 bases, with 12 bases separating them. The CDR3 covers 13 residues. Germline V gene data show CDR1 as SGHNT and CDR2 as YYREEE (reference sequence). CDR3 in amino acids: CASSRAPFETQYF. CDR3 nucleotides: TGTGCCAGCAGCCGGGCCCCTTTCGAGACCCAGTACTTC.

This clone has more than one count but fewer than ten. The chain carries TRBV9 and TRBJ2-5; D is undetermined. The CDR3 consists of 15 residues. Germline CDR1 and CDR2: SGDLS and YYNGEE. V was cut by 0 bases and J by 2 bases, with 11 bases left in between. DNA for the CDR3: TGTGCCAGCAGCGTAGGCGGCAGCAATCAAGAGACCCAGTACTTC. The encoded protein is CASSVGGSNQETQYF.

The chain employs TRBV10-2 and TRBJ2-7; 11 bases match TRBD1. Germline V gives CDR1 WSHSY, CDR2 SAAADI. This CDR3 contains 16 residues. V dropped 4 bases and J dropped 3; count of bases not matched to a gene: 8. The CDR3 sequence: CASSGPWTGGGYEQYF. The CDR3 DNA reads TGCGCCAGCAGTGGACCTTGGACAGGGGGCGGCTACGAGCAGTACTTC.

This clone has just a few counts. The rearrangement links TRBV5-1 to TRBJ1-2; a weak D match, TRBD1 (5 bases). Trimming stripped 4 bases from V and 4 bases from J, with 11 bases between. The germline gives CDR1 SGHRS, CDR2 YFSETQ. The length of the CDR3 is 13 residues. The CDR3, as DNA: TGCGCCAGCAGCCGGGACTCACTCTATGGCTACACCTTC. This translates into CASSRDSLYGYTF.

V gene TRBV10-3 combines with J gene TRBJ1-1; 9 positions match TRBD1. This CDR3 contains 16 residues. V lost 2 bases and J lost 0; bases outside the gene matches: 4. CDR1 is ENHRY, CDR2 SYGVKD, per germline. CDR3 loop: CAISETGGAMNTEAFF. For the CDR3, the DNA is TGTGCCATCAGTGAGACAGGGGGCGCGATGAACACTGAAGCTTTCTTT.

J is TRBJ2-2 and V is TRBV7-3; TRBD1 or TRBD2 may be the D gene (6 bases each). V lost 5 bases and J lost 7, with 14 bases in between. The CDR3 covers 14 residues. The germline V gene encodes CDR1 SGHTA and CDR2 FQGTGA. The CDR3 DNA sequence: TGTGCCAGCAGCCCATCCGGGGGCATCGGGGAGCTGTTTTTT. Translating gives CASSPSGGIGELFF.

This clone was observed once. The chain joins TRBV19 to TRBJ1-2; no clear D. CDR1 LNHDA and CDR2 SQIVND come from the germline V gene (reference sequence). Trimming left V 1 base short and J 0 bases short, with 12 bases between. CDR3 length: 16 residues. CDR3 sequence: CASSIAGAGANYGYTF. CDR3 sequence (DNA): TGTGCCAGTAGTATAGCAGGTGCCGGAGCTAACTATGGCTACACCTTC. Filled out from reference TRBV19 and TRBJ1-2, the complete variable domain reads DGGITQSPKYLFRKEGQNVTLSCEQNLNHDAMYWYRQDPGQGLRLIYYSQIVNDFQKGDIAEGYSVSREKKESFPLTVTSAQKNPTAFYLCASSIAGAGANYGYTFGSGTRLTVV.

The rearrangement uses TRBV2 and TRBJ1-4, with D unresolved. The CDR3 sequence is 13 residues long. Germline-derived CDR1 and CDR2 are SNHLY and FYNNEI. V was clipped by 3 bases and J by 0 bases, with 2 bases between them. CDR3 amino acids: CASSDSTNEKLFF. CDR3 DNA: TGTGCCAGCAGTGATTCAACTAATGAAAAACTGTTTTTT. Together with reference TRBV2 and TRBJ1-4, the CDR3 gives the full variable domain: EPEVTQTPSHQVTQMGQEVILRCVPISNHLYFYWYRQILGQKVEFLVSFYNNEISEKSEIFDDQFSVERPDGSNFTLKIRSTKLEDSAMYFCASSDSTNEKLFFGSGTQLSVL.

This sequence joins TRBV5-1 and TRBJ2-2, with D perhaps TRBD1 or TRBD2 (6 bases each). Germline CDR1 and CDR2: SGHRS and YFSETQ. This CDR3 spans 13 amino acids. V was shortened by 4 bases and J by 5 bases, with 9 bases between the two germline ends. This CDR3 is CASSLGGTGELFF. The CDR3 nucleotides read TGCGCCAGCAGCCTAGGGGGGACCGGGGAGCTGTTTTTT.

The CDR3 bases are TGTGCCAGCTCACCAGCCGACAGCTCCAATCAGCCCCAGCATTTT. This gives the protein CASSPADSSNQPQHF. This rearrangement joins TRBV18 to TRBJ1-5; the D gene is possibly TRBD1 (5 bases). The germline V gene encodes CDR1 KGHSH and CDR2 LQKENI. CDR3 length: 15 amino acids. V gave up 2 bases and J gave up 3 bases, with 11 bases separating them.

This clone was observed once. The chain couples TRBV5-4 to TRBJ2-5; D remains ambiguous. In germline, CDR1 is SGHNT, CDR2 YYREEE (reference sequence). The CDR3 extends over 14 amino acids. The V gene lost 4 bases and the J gene lost 4 bases, with 14 bases spanning the gap. The CDR3 DNA is TGTGCCAGCAGCCTAAACCCCCGAGGAGAGACCCAGTACTTC. Its protein product is CASSLNPRGETQYF.

V gene TRBV5-1 combines with J gene TRBJ2-3; tentatively, D is TRBD1 (6 bases). Trimming left V 1 base short and J 1 base short, with 10 bases between. The CDR3 has 15 residues. Germline values: CDR1 SGHRS, CDR2 YFSETQ. The CDR3 spells CASSLLAGGTDTQYF. DNA of the CDR3: TGCGCCAGCAGCTTGCTGGCAGGGGGCACAGATACGCAGTATTTT. Full variable domain (rest looked up from reference TRBV5-1 and TRBJ2-3): KAGVTQTPRYLIKTRGQQVTLSCSPISGHRSVSWYQQTPGQGLQFLFEYFSETQRNKGNFPGRFSGRQFSNSRSEMNVSTLELGDSALYLCASSLLAGGTDTQYFGPGTRLTVL.

The J gene is TRBJ1-1, the V gene TRBV12-5; the D is unclear. Per germline, CDR1 LGHNT and CDR2 FRNRAP. The CDR3 extends over 16 amino acids. V lost 2 bases and J 1 base, leaving 14 bases between the germline ends. The CDR3 region is CASGLILGQANTEAFF. Here the CDR3 DNA reads TGTGCTAGTGGTTTGATTCTCGGGCAGGCGAACACTGAAGCTTTCTTT.

The V call is TRBV7-2, the J call TRBJ2-6, with D maybe TRBD1 (5 bases). This CDR3 has 15 amino acids. Germline V CDR1 and CDR2: SGHTA, FQGNSA. The V end was cut by 3 bases, the J end by 1 base, with 7 bases between. CDR3 sequence reads: CASSFRESGANVLTF. The CDR3 nucleotides read TGTGCCAGCAGCTTCAGGGAATCTGGGGCCAACGTCCTGACTTTC.

This chain links TRBV19 with TRBJ1-5, with D possibly being TRBD1 (5 bases). This CDR3 has 16 residues. Trimming left V 5 bases short and J 0 bases short, with 14 bases between. CDR1 LNHDA and CDR2 SQIVND come from the germline V gene (reference sequence). This CDR3 reads CASSGPGPYSNQPQHF. The CDR3, as DNA: TGTGCCAGTAGTGGGCCGGGACCTTATAGCAATCAGCCCCAGCATTTT.

The V gene is TRBV19, the J gene TRBJ2-5; 10 bases map to TRBD2. This CDR3 is built from 16 residues. V was clipped by 5 bases and J by 1 base; unmatched bases: 7. Germline CDR1 is LNHDA and CDR2 is SQIVND (reference sequence). CDR3 loop: CASSRTGTSAQETQYF. The CDR3 bases are TGTGCCAGTAGTCGAACCGGGACTAGCGCCCAAGAGACCCAGTACTTC.

V and J are TRBV19 and TRBJ2-3; TRBD2 aligns across 13 bases. V shed 3 bases, J shed 2 bases, and the junction held 5 bases outside the gene matches. Germline V gene lookup returns CDR1 LNHDA and CDR2 SQIVND (reference sequence). The CDR3 is made up of 17 amino acids. The CDR3 region has the DNA TGTGCCAGTAGTATTCCGGGACTAGCGGGGACCACAGATACGCAGTATTTT. Its translation: CASSIPGLAGTTDTQYF.

This chain uses TRBV2 with TRBJ2-2, with 7 bases fitting TRBD2. The CDR3 totals 14 residues. V was clipped by 11 bases and J by 3 bases; unmatched bases: 9. Per germline, CDR1 SNHLY and CDR2 FYNNEI. CDR3 amino acids: CAGQRLADTGELFF. The CDR3 nucleotides read TGTGCCGGCCAACGTCTAGCGGACACCGGGGAGCTGTTTTTT.

The rearrangement uses TRBV11-2 and TRBJ2-1, with D uncertain. The CDR3 is 16 residues long. Trimming took off 0 bases at V and 6 bases at J, with 15 bases between the two ends. Germline V gene lookup returns CDR1 SGHAT and CDR2 FQNNGV. DNA for the CDR3: TGTGCCAGCAGCTTAGAAAGGGTAGTAGTCGGCAATGAGCAGTTCTTC. Translated: CASSLERVVVGNEQFF.